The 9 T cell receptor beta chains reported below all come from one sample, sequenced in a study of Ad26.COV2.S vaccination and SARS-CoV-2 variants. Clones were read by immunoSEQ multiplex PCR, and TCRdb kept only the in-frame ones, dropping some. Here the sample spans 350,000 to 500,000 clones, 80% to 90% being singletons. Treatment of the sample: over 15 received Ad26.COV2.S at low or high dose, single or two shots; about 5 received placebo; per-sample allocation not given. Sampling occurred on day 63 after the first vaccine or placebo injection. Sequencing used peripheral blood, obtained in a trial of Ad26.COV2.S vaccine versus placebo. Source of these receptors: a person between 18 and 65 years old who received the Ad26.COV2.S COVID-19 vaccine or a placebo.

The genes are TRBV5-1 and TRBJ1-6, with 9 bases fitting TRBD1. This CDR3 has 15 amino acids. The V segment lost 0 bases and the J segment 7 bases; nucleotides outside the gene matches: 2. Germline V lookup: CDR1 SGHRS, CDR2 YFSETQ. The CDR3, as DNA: TGCGCCAGCAGCTTGGCCGGGACAGGGAATTCACCCCTCCACTTT. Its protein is CASSLAGTGNSPLHF.

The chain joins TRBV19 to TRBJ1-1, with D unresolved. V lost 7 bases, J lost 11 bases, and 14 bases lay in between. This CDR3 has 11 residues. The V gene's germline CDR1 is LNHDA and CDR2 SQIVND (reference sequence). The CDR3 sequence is CASIWREKAFF. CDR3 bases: TGTGCCAGTATTTGGCGAGAGAAGGCTTTCTTT.

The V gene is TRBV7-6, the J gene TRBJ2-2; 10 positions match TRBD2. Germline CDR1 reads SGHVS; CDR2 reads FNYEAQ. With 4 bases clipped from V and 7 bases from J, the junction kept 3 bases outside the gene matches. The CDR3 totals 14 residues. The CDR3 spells CASSWTSGVGELFF. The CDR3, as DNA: TGTGCCAGCAGCTGGACTAGCGGAGTCGGGGAGCTGTTTTTT.

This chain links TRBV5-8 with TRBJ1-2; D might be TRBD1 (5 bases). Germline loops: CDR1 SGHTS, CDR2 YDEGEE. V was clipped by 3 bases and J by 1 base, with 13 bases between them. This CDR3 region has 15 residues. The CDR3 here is CASSSGLTNNYGYTF. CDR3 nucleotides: TGTGCCAGCAGCTCGGGACTTACTAATAACTATGGCTACACCTTC.

CDR3 in amino acids: CATQWGGQETQYF. In DNA form, the CDR3 reads TGTGCCACCCAGTGGGGGGGGCAAGAGACCCAGTACTTC. The chain is built from TRBV7-9 and TRBJ2-5; 7 bases agree with TRBD2. V lost 10 bases and J lost 2; bases outside the gene matches: 7. Germline CDR1 and CDR2: SEHNR and FQNEAQ (reference sequence). CDR3 length: 13 amino acids.

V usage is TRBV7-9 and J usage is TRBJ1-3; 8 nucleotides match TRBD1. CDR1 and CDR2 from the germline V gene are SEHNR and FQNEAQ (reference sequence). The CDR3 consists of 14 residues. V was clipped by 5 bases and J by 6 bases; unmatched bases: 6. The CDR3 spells CASSPSDRANTIYF. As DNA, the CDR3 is TGTGCCAGCAGCCCCTCGGACAGGGCAAACACCATATATTTT. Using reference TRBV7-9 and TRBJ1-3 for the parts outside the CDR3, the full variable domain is DTGVSQNPRHKITKRGQNVTFRCDPISEHNRLYWYRQTLGQGPEFLTYFQNEAQLEKSRLLSDRFSAERPKGSFSTLEIQRTEQGDSAMYLCASSPSDRANTIYFGEGSWLTVV.

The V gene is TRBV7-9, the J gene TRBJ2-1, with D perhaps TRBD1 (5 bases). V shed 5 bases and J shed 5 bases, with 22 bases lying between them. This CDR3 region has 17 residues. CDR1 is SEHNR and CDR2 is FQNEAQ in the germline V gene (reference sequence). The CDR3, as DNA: TGTGCCAGCAGCCCGAAACCCCGACGACAGAATGACAATGAGCAGTTCTTC. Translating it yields CASSPKPRRQNDNEQFF.

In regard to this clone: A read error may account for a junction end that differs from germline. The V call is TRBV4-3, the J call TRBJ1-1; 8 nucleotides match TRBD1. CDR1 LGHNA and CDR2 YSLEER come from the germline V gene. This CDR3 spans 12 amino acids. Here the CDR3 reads CASSQVLLGQAF. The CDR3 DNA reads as TGCGCCAGCAGCCAAGTGCTGCTGGGACAGGCCTTT.

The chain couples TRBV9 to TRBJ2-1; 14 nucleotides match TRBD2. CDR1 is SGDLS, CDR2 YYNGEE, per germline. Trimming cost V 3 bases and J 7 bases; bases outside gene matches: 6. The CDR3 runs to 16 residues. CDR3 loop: CASSGPGLAGVNEQFF. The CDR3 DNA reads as TGTGCCAGCAGCGGACCGGGACTAGCGGGAGTAAATGAGCAGTTCTTC.